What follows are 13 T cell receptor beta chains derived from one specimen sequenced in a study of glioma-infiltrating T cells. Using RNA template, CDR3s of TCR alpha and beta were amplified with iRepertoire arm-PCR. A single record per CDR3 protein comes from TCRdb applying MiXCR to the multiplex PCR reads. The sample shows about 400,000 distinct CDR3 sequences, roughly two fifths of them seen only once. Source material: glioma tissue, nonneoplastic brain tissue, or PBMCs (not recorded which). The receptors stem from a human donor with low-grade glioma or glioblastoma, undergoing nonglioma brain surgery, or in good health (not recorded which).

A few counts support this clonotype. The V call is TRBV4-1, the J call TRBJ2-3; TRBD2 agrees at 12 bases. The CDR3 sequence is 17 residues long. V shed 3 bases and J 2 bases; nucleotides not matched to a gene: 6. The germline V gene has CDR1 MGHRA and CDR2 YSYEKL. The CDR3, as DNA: TGCGCCAGCAGCCAGGATGGACTAGCGGGAAACACAGATACGCAGTATTTT. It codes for CASSQDGLAGNTDTQYF.

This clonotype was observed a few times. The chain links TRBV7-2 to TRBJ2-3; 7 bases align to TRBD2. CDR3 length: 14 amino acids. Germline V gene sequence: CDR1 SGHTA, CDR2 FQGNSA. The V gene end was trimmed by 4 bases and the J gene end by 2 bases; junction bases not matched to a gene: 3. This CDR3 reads CASSSGLITDTQYF. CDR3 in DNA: TGTGCCAGCAGCTCGGGACTAATCACAGATACGCAGTATTTT. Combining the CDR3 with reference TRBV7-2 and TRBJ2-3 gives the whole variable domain GAGVSQSPSNKVTEKGKDVELRCDPISGHTALYWYRQSLGQGLEFLIYFQGNSAPDKSGLPSDRFSAERTGGSVSTLTIQRTQQEDSAVYLCASSSGLITDTQYFGPGTRLTVL.

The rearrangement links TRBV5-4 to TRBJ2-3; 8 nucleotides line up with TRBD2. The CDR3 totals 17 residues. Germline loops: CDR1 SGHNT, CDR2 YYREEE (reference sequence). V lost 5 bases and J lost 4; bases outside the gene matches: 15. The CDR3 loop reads CASRSLAGSIAPDTQYF. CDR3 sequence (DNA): TGTGCCAGCAGAAGCCTAGCGGGCTCAATTGCCCCAGATACGCAGTATTTT.

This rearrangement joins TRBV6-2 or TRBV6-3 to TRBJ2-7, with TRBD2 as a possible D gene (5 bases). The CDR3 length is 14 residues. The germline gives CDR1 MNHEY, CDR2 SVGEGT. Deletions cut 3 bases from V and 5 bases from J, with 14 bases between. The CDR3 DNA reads TGTGCCAGCAGTTATTCGCCCCGGGATCACGAGCAGTACTTC. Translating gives CASSYSPRDHEQYF.

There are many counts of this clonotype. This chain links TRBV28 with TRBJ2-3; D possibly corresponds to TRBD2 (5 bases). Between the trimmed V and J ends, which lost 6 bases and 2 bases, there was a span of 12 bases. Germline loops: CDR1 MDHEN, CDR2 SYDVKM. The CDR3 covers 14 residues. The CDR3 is CASRLGGPTDTQYF. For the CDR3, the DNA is TGTGCCAGCAGACTAGGTGGTCCCACAGATACGCAGTATTTT. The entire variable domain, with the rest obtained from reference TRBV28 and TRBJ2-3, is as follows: DVKVTQSSRYLVKRTGEKVFLECVQDMDHENMFWYRQDPGLGLRLIYFSYDVKMKEKGDIPEGYSVSREKKERFSLILESASTNQTSMYLCASRLGGPTDTQYFGPGTRLTVL.

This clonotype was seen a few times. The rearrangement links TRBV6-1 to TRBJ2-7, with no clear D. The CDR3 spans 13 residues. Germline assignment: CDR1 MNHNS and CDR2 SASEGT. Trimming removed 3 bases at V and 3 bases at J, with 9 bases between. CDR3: CASSESTVYEQYF. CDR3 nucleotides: TGTGCCAGCAGTGAGTCTACCGTCTACGAGCAGTACTTC.

The CDR3 region has the DNA TGTGCCAGCAGTTTAGAGTCCAAGACACAGCCCCAGCATTTT. This sequence encodes CASSLESKTQPQHF. The chain joins TRBV12-3 or TRBV12-4 to TRBJ1-5; D gene ambiguous. Trimming took off 1 base at V and 7 bases at J, with 11 bases between the two ends. The length of the CDR3 is 14 residues.

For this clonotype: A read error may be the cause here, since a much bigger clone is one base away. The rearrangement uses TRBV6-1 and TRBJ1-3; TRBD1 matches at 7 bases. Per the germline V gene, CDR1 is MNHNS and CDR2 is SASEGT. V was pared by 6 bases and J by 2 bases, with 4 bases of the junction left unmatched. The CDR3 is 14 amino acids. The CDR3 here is CASSDRVPGNTIYF. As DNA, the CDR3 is TGTGCCAGCAGCGACAGGGTCCCTGGAAACACCATATATTTT.

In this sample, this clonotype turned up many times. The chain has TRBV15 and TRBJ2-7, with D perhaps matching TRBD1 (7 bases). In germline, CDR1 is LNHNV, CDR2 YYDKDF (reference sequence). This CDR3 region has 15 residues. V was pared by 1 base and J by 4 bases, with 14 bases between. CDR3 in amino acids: CATSRGRGTAYEQYF. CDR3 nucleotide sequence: TGTGCCACCAGCAGAGGCAGGGGGACTGCTTACGAGCAGTACTTC.

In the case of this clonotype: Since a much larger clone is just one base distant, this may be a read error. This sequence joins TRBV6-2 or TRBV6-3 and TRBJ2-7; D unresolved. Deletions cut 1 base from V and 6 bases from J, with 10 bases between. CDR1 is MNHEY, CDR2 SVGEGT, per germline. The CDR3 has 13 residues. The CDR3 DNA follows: TGTGCCAGCAGTTACTGGGTGGTCTCCGAGCAGTACTTC. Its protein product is CASSYWVVSEQYF.

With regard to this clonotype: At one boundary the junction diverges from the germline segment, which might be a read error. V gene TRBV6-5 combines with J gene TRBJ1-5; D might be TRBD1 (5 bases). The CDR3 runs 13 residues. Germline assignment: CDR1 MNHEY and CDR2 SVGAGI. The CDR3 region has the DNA TGTGCCAGCAGCCAAGAACTGTCCGGGGCCCAGCGTTTT. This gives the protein CASSQELSGAQRF.

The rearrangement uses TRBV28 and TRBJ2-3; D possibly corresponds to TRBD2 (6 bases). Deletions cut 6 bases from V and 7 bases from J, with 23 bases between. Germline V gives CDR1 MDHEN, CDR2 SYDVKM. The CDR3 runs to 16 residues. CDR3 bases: TGTGCCAGCAGATTTCGGCGGGACCCTTACGGGTATACGCAGTATTTT. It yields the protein CASRFRRDPYGYTQYF.

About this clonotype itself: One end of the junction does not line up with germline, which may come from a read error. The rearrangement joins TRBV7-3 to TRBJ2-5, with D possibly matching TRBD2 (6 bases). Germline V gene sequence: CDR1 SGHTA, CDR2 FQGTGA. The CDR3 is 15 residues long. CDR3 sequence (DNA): TGTGTCAGCAGCTTAAATGCGGGGTTTACGGAGACCCAGTACTTC. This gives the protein CVSSLNAGFTETQYF.